This paragraph reports one T cell receptor (beta chain). This clone was observed a few times. No antigen is known for it. No clone much larger than this one lies a single base away; base qualities are absent. The meaning of the sample's time point label: cells obtained before transplantation from donor or recipient. CD3+CD4+ and CD3+CD8+ populations were FACS-sorted from unstimulated pre-transplant donor and recipient cells taken from spleen or lymph nodes. Preparation of the library involved the immunoSEQ multiplex PCR assay. For most patients, genomic DNA was isolated with the Qiagen DNeasy Blood and Tissue Kit and sent frozen to Adaptive Biotechnologies for TCR sequencing. High-throughput TCR-beta CDR3 sequencing of genomic DNA from most patients was performed by Adaptive Biotechnologies. The authors' pipeline ran thus. TCR sequencing data for 15 to 20 patients were retrieved from Adaptive's ImmunoSEQ software; three other patients were processed with MiXCR and VDJtools. To correct CD4 versus CD8 sorting errors, any sequence found in both subsets at a frequency ratio below 5:1 was removed. Because the origin of CDR3 nucleotide sequences shared between donor and recipient could not be assigned, those sequences were removed. Alloreactive clones required at least 2-fold expansion over unstimulated cells and minimum CFSE-low frequency of 0.002% (template counts) or 0.001% (read counts). Clones detected in sequenced pre-transplant spleen, lymph node, or MLR CFSE-low populations of the donor or recipient were defined as mappable. The cumulative frequency of alloreactive clones was calculated as a percentage of all sequences, weighted by copy number. TCRdb took over this immuneACCESS table, retaining in-frame rearrangements with V and J assigned. Such tables are incomplete; in checked studies, under half of the missing clones stem from an unresolved V gene, and the remainder is unexplained. V and J calls and clone size are as listed in that table; D and trimming were resolved from the DNA. The sample table contains 90,000 to 120,000 clones; only one count was recorded for 80% to 90% of them. Together, the top ten hold over 0.55% of the sample.

The data were taken from a study of graft-versus-host responses after intestinal transplantation listed by TCRdb under 2021. Regarding the complete study: Multivisceral, liver-intestinal, or isolated intestinal transplants were received by the recipients. Every recipient was given anti-thymocyte globulin induction, followed by about 3 years of maintenance tacrolimus and steroids. Graft-versus-host and host-versus-graft alloreactive T cell clones were tracked in the graft, circulation and bone marrow after intestinal transplantation using bulk TCR-beta CDR3 sequencing. To identify alloreactive clones, pre-transplant mixed lymphocyte reaction products were sequenced and then compared with unstimulated pre-transplant donor and recipient T cells. Of the approximately 25 intestinal transplant recipients enrolled in the cohort, one of whom was a retransplant, a few patients without pretransplant specimens were excluded. A peak of at least 4% donor T cells among recipient peripheral blood mononuclear cells was the definition used for donor T cell macrochimerism. Samples from a few later patients were sequenced in-house on an Illumina MiSeq with MiXCR processing rather than by the commercial service.

CDR1 SEHNR and CDR2 FQNEAQ were looked up in the germline V gene (reference sequence). The CDR3 sequence holds 14 residues, the cysteine and phenylalanine included. Solely the CDR3 DNA is kept, with 42 bases framed from the first base. The V end gives up 7 bases and the J end 6 bases, leaving 8 bases in the junction not matched to a gene. Study-level results and caveats: The relatively low number and heterogeneity of intestinal transplant patients limited the conclusions. GvH clones were detected in recipient bone marrow, and some appeared earlier in ileal mucosa or blood, consistent with an intestinal mucosal origin. In the allografts of patients with donor T cell macrochimerism, GvH to HvG T cell clonal ratios were high. Early after transplant, declines in HvG clones were associated with peak levels of circulating GvH clones.

This specimen consisted of unstimulated CD4+ T cells sorted from spleen or lymph node cells, obtained before transplant. Recombination joined TRBV7-9 with TRBJ2-3, with 9 middle bases fitting TRBD2. The source is a human donor who was the organ donor for an intestinal transplant. The DNA sequence follows: TGTGCCAGCAACCCTGGACTAGCGATGGATACGCAGTATTTT. The resulting protein is CASNPGLAMDTQYF.